This T cell receptor (beta chain) was sequenced for a study of regulatory T cells in long-lasting Graves disease. As for the study in general: Antithyroid drug use was under 3 months in newly diagnosed Graves' patients.

Construction of TCR beta libraries relied on iRepertoire HTBI primers and on Arm-PCR targeting CDR3 regions. TCRdb ran MiXCR on the multiplex PCR reads and lists one entry per CDR3 protein. The table shows approximately 560,000 distinct CDR3 sequences, with around 16% occurring only once. This clonotype was seen a handful of times. Antigen specificity is unknown. Study-wide points: Newly diagnosed disease favored TRBV20-1 and TRBJ2-1 over persistent disease.

Documented time point: newly diagnosed GD, antithyroid drugs for less than 3 months. Researchers made the TCR library from RNA that was extracted from PBMCs. It was an endocrinology department in Xi'an, China, that provided the patients. V lost 0 bases and J lost 0, with 6 bases in between. Germline CDR1 SGHRS, CDR2 YFSETQ. The CDR3 consists of 14 residues. These data are also associated with another study on T cells in Graves' hyperthyroidism and ophthalmopathy. From that report: Researchers found most expanded thyroid clonotypes above 0.001 in blood as well.

The rearrangement links TRBV5-1 to TRBJ1-2, with D uncertain. The sequence came from a man younger than 30 with Graves disease. Here the sequenced sample was peripheral blood mononuclear cells (PBMCs), taken at new diagnosis, from a patient treated with antithyroid drugs. CDR3 region: CASSLEATNYGYTF. The CDR3 DNA reads as TGCGCCAGCAGCTTGGAGGCCACTAACTATGGCTACACCTTC.